This record looks at one T cell receptor beta chain sequence and its context. Its antigen is as yet unknown. Germline V lookup: CDR1 SGDLS, CDR2 YYNGEE. The V end lost 0 bases, the J end lost 6 bases, and 22 bases lay between the germline ends. The CDR3 has 18 amino acids. The time point was: after neoadjuvant nivolumab, at surgical resection. Patients were newly diagnosed with stage II-IVA oral cavity squamous cell carcinoma without prior systemic or radiation treatment. Cohort: HPV-negative, locally advanced oral cavity squamous cell carcinoma patients. The sample is drawn from a study of neoadjuvant anti-PD-1 for oral cavity cancer. Notes on the study in general: Pretreatment Treg/Th17 ratio correlated inversely with post-treatment tumor clonality. TCR analyses covered only a few patients per response group.

Produced via immunoSEQ multiplex PCR; TCRdb's table is partial and in-frame only. This sample has 20,000 to 25,000 clones, with about 27% found just once. Source: tumor tissue, taken after nivolumab (anti-PD-1) treatment. The chain links TRBV9 to TRBJ2-4, with D possibly being TRBD1 or TRBD2 (5 bases each). This clonotype was sampled from a person aged 40-85 years with oral cavity squamous cell carcinoma. The CDR3 DNA follows: TGTGCCAGCAGCGTAGCTGGGGGTGGTGGGCCCGGTGGAAACATTCAGTACTTC. Protein: CASSVAGGGGPGGNIQYF.